A selection of T cell receptor beta chains follows, all from one sample in a study of cytomegalovirus exposure and HLA in healthy donors. Sequencing was performed with immunoSEQ multiplex PCR; in TCRdb, only in-frame clones are kept and a portion is missing. The data contain about 170,000 clones, 86% of them singletons. The sample taken for sequencing was PBMCs. Source of these receptors: a woman aged 30 to 39 in good health and CMV-seronegative. The CDR3 runs from the conserved cysteine through the conserved F or W. The order of the fields is J gene, V gene, clone size, CDR3 protein. Size tells how often a clone was seen (once, few, many) or the class of an expanded clone, and some rows leave it out.

TRBJ2-7	TRBV5-6	.	CASSSLTGTRIYEQYF
TRBJ1-5	TRBV19	.	CASSISRGLDPQHF
TRBJ2-3	TRBV19	.	CASSQSTRKVHTDTQYF
TRBJ2-1	TRBV15	.	CATSREPRFSNEQFF
TRBJ2-6	TRBV2	.	CASMAGSGANVLTF
TRBJ2-1	TRBV6-6	.	CASSYSAGGPGEQFF
TRBJ2-3	TRBV4-3	few	CASSQGTSPSRTDTQYF
TRBJ1-1	TRBV5-5	.	CASSAQQGQGPFF
TRBJ1-2	TRBV5-1	.	CASSPLGGFSYGYTF
TRBJ1-2	TRBV13	.	CASSVDRTNYGYTF
TRBJ1-6	TRBV6-4	.	CASRWRDRVDSPLHF
TRBJ2-3	TRBV6-5	once	CASSPRGSTDTQYF
TRBJ2-7	TRBV6-6	.	CASRKGGKTYEQYF